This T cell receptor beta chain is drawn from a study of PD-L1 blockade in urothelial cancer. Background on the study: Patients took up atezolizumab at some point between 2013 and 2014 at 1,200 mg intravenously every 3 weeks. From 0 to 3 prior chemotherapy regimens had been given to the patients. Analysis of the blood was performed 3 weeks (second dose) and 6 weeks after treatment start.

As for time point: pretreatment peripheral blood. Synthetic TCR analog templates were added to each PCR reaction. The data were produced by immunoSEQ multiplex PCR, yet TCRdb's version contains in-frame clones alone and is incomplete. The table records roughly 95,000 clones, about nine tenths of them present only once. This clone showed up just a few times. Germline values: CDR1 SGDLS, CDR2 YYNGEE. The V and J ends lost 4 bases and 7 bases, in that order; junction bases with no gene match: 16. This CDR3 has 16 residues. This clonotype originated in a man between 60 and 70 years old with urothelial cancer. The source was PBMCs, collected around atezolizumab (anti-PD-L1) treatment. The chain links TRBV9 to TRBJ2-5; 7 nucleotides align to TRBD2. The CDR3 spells CASSLSGAGDLGTQYF. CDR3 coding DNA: TGTGCCAGCAGCTTGTCGGGCGCGGGGGACCTTGGGACCCAGTACTTC.